One sample yielded the 26 T cell receptor beta chains listed below, sequenced in a study of shared clonotypes between healthy human individuals. Only in-frame clones appear in the TCRdb table, and some are missing; sequencing was by immunoSEQ multiplex PCR. The data show over 95,000 clones, more than 65% seen once. Sample: memory CD8+ T cells sorted from blood. The subset was: CD45RO+ cells pooled with CCR7-negative TemRA cells. The origin of the receptors is a woman under 40 in good health.

The chain employs TRBV7-2 and TRBJ2-7; the D gene is possibly TRBD1 (6 bases). The ends were cut back, 6 bases at V and 5 bases at J, with 20 bases in the middle. Germline lookup yields CDR1 SGHTA and CDR2 FQGNSA. The length of the CDR3 is 15 residues. The CDR3: CASSSQGLAGDEQYF. In DNA form, the CDR3 reads TGTGCCAGCAGTTCCCAGGGGCTAGCCGGCGACGAGCAGTACTTC.

The V call is TRBV29-1, the J call TRBJ2-7; D remains unclear. CDR1 is SQVTM and CDR2 is ANQGSEA in the germline V gene. Trimming cost V 4 bases and J 3 bases, with 25 bases left between them. CDR3 length equals 17 residues. The DNA for the CDR3 is TGCAGCGTTGCACATCGCCCCAGTGGTTCCCTTTTCTACGAGCAGTACTTC. Translating it yields CSVAHRPSGSLFYEQYF.

This clone has a single count. CDR3 sequence: CASSQVAGGNTGELFF. In nucleotides, the CDR3 is TGTGCCAGCAGCCAAGTTGCGGGAGGGAACACCGGGGAGCTGTTTTTT. The rearrangement uses TRBV4-2 and TRBJ2-2, with 8 positions matching TRBD2. V shed 1 base and J 1 base; nucleotides not matched to a gene: 2. This CDR3 comprises 16 residues. Germline V CDR1 and CDR2: LGHNA, YNFKEQ.

In its sample, this clone was seen many times. CDR3 DNA: TGTGCCAGCAGCCAAGTGACAGGAAACACCGGGGAGCTGTTTTTT. As protein: CASSQVTGNTGELFF. The V gene is TRBV4-2, the J gene TRBJ2-2, with D perhaps TRBD1 (6 bases). This CDR3 has 15 amino acids. Trimming shortened V by 1 base and J by 2 bases, and 8 bases separated the two germline ends. CDR1 LGHNA and CDR2 YNFKEQ come from the germline V gene.

The V and J genes are TRBV4-1 and TRBJ2-1, with D uncertain. V lost 1 base, J lost 0 bases, and 10 bases lay in between. This CDR3 has 16 amino acids. The germline V gene has CDR1 MGHRA and CDR2 YSYEKL. This CDR3 reads CASSQGRPSSYNEQFF. CDR3 sequence (DNA): TGCGCCAGCAGCCAAGGGCGCCCAAGCTCCTACAATGAGCAGTTCTTC.

The rearrangement joins TRBV6-6 to TRBJ1-2; D unresolved. Trimming took off 0 bases at V and 5 bases at J, with 13 bases between the two ends. This CDR3 is 15 amino acids long. From germline, CDR1 is MNHNY and CDR2 SVGAGI (reference sequence). CDR3 in DNA: TGTGCCAGCAGTTACTCGGGTGGTTCTGAGTATGGCTACACCTTC. Amino acids: CASSYSGGSEYGYTF.

The rearrangement joins TRBV11-3 to TRBJ2-2; maybe TRBD1 (6 bases). V lost 6 bases and J 7 bases, leaving 12 bases between the germline ends. The CDR3 contains 13 residues. CDR1 SGHNT and CDR2 YENEEA come from the germline V gene. The CDR3, as DNA: TGTGCCAGCAGAGAACAGGGAGACGGGGAGCTGTTTTTT. This translates into CASREQGDGELFF.

J is TRBJ2-6 and V is TRBV5-1; D is ambiguous. Germline-derived CDR1 and CDR2 are SGHRS and YFSETQ. The CDR3 spans 14 residues. V was shortened by 4 bases and J by 0 bases, with 5 bases between the two germline ends. The CDR3 protein is CASSHGSGANVLTF. The CDR3, as DNA: TGCGCCAGCAGCCATGGCTCTGGGGCCAACGTCCTGACTTTC.

This clone has just one count. This chain links TRBV30 with TRBJ2-3, with 8 bases identical to TRBD2. From germline, CDR1 is GTSNPN and CDR2 SVGIG (reference sequence). The trim removed 4 bases at V and 3 bases at J, leaving 6 bases unmatched. This CDR3 has 14 amino acids. CDR3 DNA sequence: TGTGCCTGGAAGCGGGGGCTAGGTACAGATACGCAGTATTTT. This encodes CAWKRGLGTDTQYF.

The chain carries TRBV28 and TRBJ2-7; the D is unclear. The germline V and J ends were trimmed by 5 bases and 3 bases, with 8 bases remaining between them. Germline V gene lookup returns CDR1 MDHEN and CDR2 SYDVKM. The CDR3 consists of 12 residues. DNA for the CDR3: TGTGCCAGCAGTCTGGGGATCTACGAGCAGTACTTC. Translated, it gives CASSLGIYEQYF.

This chain connects TRBV7-2 to TRBJ1-5; 7 nucleotides match TRBD1. The CDR3 has 13 residues. CDR1 SGHTA and CDR2 FQGNSA come from the germline V gene. Trimming took 5 bases from V and 5 from J; bases not matched to a gene: 3. The CDR3 DNA reads as TGTGCCAGCAGCCAGCAGGGGGATCAGCCCCAGCATTTT. It specifies CASSQQGDQPQHF.

The chain links TRBV27 to TRBJ2-1; D is possibly TRBD1 (5 bases). V was shortened by 3 bases and J by 2 bases, with 11 bases between the two germline ends. Germline CDR1 MNHEY, CDR2 SMNVEV (reference sequence). This CDR3 is 15 amino acids long. In DNA, the CDR3 is TGTGCCAGCAGTTTGGGCAGGGCTGCCTACAATGAGCAGTTCTTC. Its translation is CASSLGRAAYNEQFF.

This clone was detected many times. This chain uses TRBV19 with TRBJ2-7; D is perhaps TRBD2 (6 bases). CDR3 size: 16 residues. The germline V and J ends were trimmed by 7 bases and 0 bases, with 19 bases remaining between them. CDR1 is LNHDA, CDR2 SQIVND, per germline (reference sequence). The chain's CDR3 is CASTKGGALDSYEQYF. CDR3 in DNA: TGTGCCAGTACTAAGGGCGGGGCGTTAGACTCCTACGAGCAGTACTTC.

The J gene is TRBJ2-7, the V gene TRBV6-1; D is possibly TRBD2 (6 bases). The germline gives CDR1 MNHNS, CDR2 SASEGT. V shed 8 bases and J shed 10 bases, with 21 bases lying between them. The length of the CDR3 is 13 residues. The CDR3 DNA sequence: TGTGCCAGCCGAGAACGGGACTCCGAACACCAGTACTTC. This gives the protein CASRERDSEHQYF.

This clone turned up a few times. This chain links TRBV5-4 with TRBJ1-4, with 9 nucleotides matching TRBD1. J lost 5 bases, V lost 4 bases, and 12 bases had no gene match. Germline V CDR1 and CDR2: SGHNT, YYREEE (reference sequence). The CDR3 has 17 residues. Written as DNA, the CDR3 is TGTGCCAGCAGCCAACTCTCTCCGGGACAGGGAAATGAAAAACTGTTTTTT. Amino acids: CASSQLSPGQGNEKLFF.

The chain uses TRBV27 and TRBJ2-1; no definite D call. There are 16 residues in the CDR3. The V end lost 6 bases, the J end lost 4 bases, and 19 bases lay between the germline ends. Germline CDR1 and CDR2: MNHEY and SMNVEV (reference sequence). The CDR3 here is CASSPIPSTLYNEQFF. DNA of the CDR3: TGTGCCAGCAGCCCGATCCCCTCAACCTTATACAATGAGCAGTTCTTC.

The chain combines TRBV11-2 with TRBJ2-3, with D perhaps given as TRBD1 or TRBD2 (7 bases each). CDR3 length equals 16 residues. Trimming took 5 bases from V and 0 from J, leaving 15 bases between them. The germline V gene encodes CDR1 SGHAT and CDR2 FQNNGV. The CDR3 coding sequence is TGTGCCAGCAGCCCCTGGGAGGGGGCTAGCACAGATACGCAGTATTTT. This gives the protein CASSPWEGASTDTQYF.

A word on this clone: Other DNA variants within this sample encode the same CDR3. The chain carries TRBV28 and TRBJ1-5; the match to TRBD1 covers 7 bases. Losses at the gene ends were 2 bases for V and 4 bases for J; bases not matched to a gene: 5. CDR3 length: 15 residues. The germline gives CDR1 MDHEN, CDR2 SYDVKM. This chain's CDR3 is CASSLPQTGNQPQHF. CDR3 nucleotide sequence: TGTGCCAGCAGTTTACCTCAGACAGGGAATCAGCCCCAGCATTTT. The full variable domain, with the rest looked up from reference TRBV28 and TRBJ1-5, is DVKVTQSSRYLVKRTGEKVFLECVQDMDHENMFWYRQDPGLGLRLIYFSYDVKMKEKGDIPEGYSVSREKKERFSLILESASTNQTSMYLCASSLPQTGNQPQHFGDGTRLSIL.

The chain employs TRBV2 and TRBJ2-1, with D unclear. The germline gives CDR1 SNHLY, CDR2 FYNNEI. The CDR3 loop spans 14 amino acids. The V end was cut by 2 bases, the J end by 9 bases, with 14 bases between. The CDR3: CASSERVRVGEQFF. In nucleotides, the CDR3 is TGTGCCAGCAGTGAACGGGTACGAGTAGGTGAGCAGTTCTTC.

This clone has only a few counts. V is TRBV7-8 and J is TRBJ2-7; no reliable D call. The CDR3 sequence is 15 residues long. With 1 base removed from V and 2 bases from J, the gap between germline ends came to 12 bases. From germline, CDR1 is SGHVS and CDR2 FQNEAQ. The CDR3 DNA sequence: TGTGCCAGCAGCTTAGACTTTGAGATCGCCTACGAGCAGTACTTC. This sequence encodes CASSLDFEIAYEQYF.

The chain is built from TRBV5-5 and TRBJ1-1; no definite D call. Germline CDR1 reads SGHKS; CDR2 reads YYEKEE (reference sequence). V was shortened by 6 bases and J by 1 base, with 10 bases between the two germline ends. This CDR3 has 13 residues. The CDR3 is CASKFGPNTEAFF. CDR3 in DNA: TGTGCCAGCAAATTCGGGCCGAACACTGAAGCTTTCTTT.

The J gene is TRBJ1-5, the V gene TRBV27; TRBD1 matches at 7 bases. Germline loops: CDR1 MNHEY, CDR2 SMNVEV (reference sequence). V dropped 6 bases and J dropped 1; count of bases not matched to a gene: 12. This CDR3 comprises 17 residues. In nucleotides, the CDR3 is TGTGCCAGCAGAACGAGATGGGACAGCTCGAGCAATCAGCCCCAGCATTTT. Its protein is CASRTRWDSSSNQPQHF.

This clone was seen ten or more times. The CDR3 here is CASSGGTGGADTQYF. As DNA, the CDR3 is TGTGCCAGCAGTGGGGGGACAGGGGGCGCAGATACGCAGTATTTT. V gene TRBV6-1 combines with J gene TRBJ2-3; 12 bases are a match to TRBD1. This CDR3 contains 15 residues. The germline V gene has CDR1 MNHNS and CDR2 SASEGT. The V and J ends lost 4 bases and 4 bases, in that order; junction bases with no gene match: 3.

This clone turned up a few times. This rearrangement joins TRBV7-9 to TRBJ1-2; 7 positions agree with TRBD1. V shed 4 bases and J 7 bases; nucleotides not matched to a gene: 15. Germline V gives CDR1 SEHNR, CDR2 FQNEAQ (reference sequence). The CDR3 is 16 residues long. The CDR3 nucleotides read TGTGCCAGCAGCTCCCTCGGCAGGGGACAGATAGTTGGCTACACCTTC. It specifies CASSSLGRGQIVGYTF.

This clone was observed a handful of times. The chain carries TRBV6-5 and TRBJ2-7; 9 bases map to TRBD1. Per the germline V gene, CDR1 is MNHEY and CDR2 is SVGAGI. J was trimmed by 2 bases and V by 6 bases; bases with no gene match: 5. CDR3 length: 14 residues. In DNA form, the CDR3 reads TGTGCCAGCAGGCTCGGGACAGGGACCTACGAGCAGTACTTC. This encodes CASRLGTGTYEQYF.

The V gene is TRBV2, the J gene TRBJ2-4, with 8 bases lining up with TRBD2. V trimming: 2 bases; J trimming: 0 bases; junction bases outside the gene matches: 15. Germline V gene sequence: CDR1 SNHLY, CDR2 FYNNEI. This CDR3 is built from 20 residues. The CDR3 reads CASSEISGEAVGLAKNIQYF. The CDR3 region has the DNA TGTGCCAGCAGTGAAATTAGCGGGGAGGCTGTTGGCCTAGCCAAAAACATTCAGTACTTC.